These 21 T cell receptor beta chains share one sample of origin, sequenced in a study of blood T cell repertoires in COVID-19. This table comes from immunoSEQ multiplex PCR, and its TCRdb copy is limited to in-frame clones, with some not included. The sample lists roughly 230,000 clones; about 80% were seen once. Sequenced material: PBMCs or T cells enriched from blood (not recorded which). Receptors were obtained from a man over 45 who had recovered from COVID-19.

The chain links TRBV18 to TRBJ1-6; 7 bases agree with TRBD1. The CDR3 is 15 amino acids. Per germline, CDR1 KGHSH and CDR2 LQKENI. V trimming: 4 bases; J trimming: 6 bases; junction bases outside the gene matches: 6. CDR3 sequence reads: CASSRDRVGNSPLHF. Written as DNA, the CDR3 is TGTGCCAGCTCACGAGACAGGGTGGGTAATTCACCCCTCCACTTT.

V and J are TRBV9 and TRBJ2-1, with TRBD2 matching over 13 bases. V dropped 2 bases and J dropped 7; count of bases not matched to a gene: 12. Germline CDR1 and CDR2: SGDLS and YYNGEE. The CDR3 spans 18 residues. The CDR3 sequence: CASSVQLAGGPPGNEQFF. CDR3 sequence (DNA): TGTGCCAGCAGCGTCCAACTAGCGGGAGGGCCGCCTGGGAATGAGCAGTTCTTC.

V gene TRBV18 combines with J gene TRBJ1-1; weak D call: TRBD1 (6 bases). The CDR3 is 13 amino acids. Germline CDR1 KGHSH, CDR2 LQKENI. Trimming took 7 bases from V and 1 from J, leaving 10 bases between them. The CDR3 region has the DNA TGTGCCAGCTTTCAGGACAGGAACACTGAAGCTTTCTTT. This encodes CASFQDRNTEAFF.

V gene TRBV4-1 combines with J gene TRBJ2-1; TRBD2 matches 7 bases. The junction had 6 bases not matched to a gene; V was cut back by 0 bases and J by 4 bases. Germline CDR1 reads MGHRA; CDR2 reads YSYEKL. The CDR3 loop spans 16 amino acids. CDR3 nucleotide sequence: TGCGCCAGCAGCCAAGATTCAGCGGGGCCTTACAATGAGCAGTTCTTC. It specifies CASSQDSAGPYNEQFF.

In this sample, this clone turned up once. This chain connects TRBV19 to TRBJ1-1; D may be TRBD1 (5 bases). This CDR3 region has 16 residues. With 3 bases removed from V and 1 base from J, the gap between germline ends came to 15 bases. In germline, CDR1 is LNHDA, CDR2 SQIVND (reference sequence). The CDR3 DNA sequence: TGTGCCAGTAGTATCGGGACTCCGGGGGGGAACACTGAAGCTTTCTTT. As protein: CASSIGTPGGNTEAFF.

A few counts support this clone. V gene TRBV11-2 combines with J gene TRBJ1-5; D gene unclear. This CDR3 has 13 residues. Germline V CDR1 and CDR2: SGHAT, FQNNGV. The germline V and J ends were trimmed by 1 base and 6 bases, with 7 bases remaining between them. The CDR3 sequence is CASSLGTAQPQHF. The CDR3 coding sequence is TGTGCCAGCAGCTTAGGTACAGCTCAGCCCCAGCATTTT.

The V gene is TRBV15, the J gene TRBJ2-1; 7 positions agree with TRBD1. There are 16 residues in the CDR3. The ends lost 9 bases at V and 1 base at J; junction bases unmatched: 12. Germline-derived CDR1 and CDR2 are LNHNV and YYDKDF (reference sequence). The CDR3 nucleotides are TGTGCCACTTTAAAGCTCACAGGGGCTTCCTACAATGAGCAGTTCTTC. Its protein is CATLKLTGASYNEQFF.

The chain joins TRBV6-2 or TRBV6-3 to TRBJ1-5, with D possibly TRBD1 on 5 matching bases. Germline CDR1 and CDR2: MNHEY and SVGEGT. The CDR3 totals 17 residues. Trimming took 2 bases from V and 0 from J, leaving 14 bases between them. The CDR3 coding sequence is TGTGCCAGCAGTTACACCATTCAGGGAAATAGCAATCAGCCCCAGCATTTT. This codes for CASSYTIQGNSNQPQHF.

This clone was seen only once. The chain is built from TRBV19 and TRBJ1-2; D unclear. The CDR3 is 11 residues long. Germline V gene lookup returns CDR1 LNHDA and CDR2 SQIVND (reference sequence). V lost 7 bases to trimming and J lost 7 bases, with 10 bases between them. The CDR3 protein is CASTKGGGYTF. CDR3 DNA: TGTGCCAGTACCAAAGGAGGTGGCTACACCTTC.

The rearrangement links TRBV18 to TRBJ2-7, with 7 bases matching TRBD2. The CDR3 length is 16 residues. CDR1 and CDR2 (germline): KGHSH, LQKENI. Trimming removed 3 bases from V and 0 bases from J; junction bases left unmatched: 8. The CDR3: CASSPSSGTTSYEQYF. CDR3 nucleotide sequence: TGTGCCAGCTCACCTTCATCAGGGACTACCTCCTACGAGCAGTACTTC.

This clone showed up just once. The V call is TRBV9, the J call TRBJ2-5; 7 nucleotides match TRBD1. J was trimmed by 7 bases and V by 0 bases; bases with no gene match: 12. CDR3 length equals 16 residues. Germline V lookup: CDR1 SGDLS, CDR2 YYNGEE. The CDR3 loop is CASSVGWIRGGGTQYF. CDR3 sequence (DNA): TGTGCCAGCAGCGTAGGTTGGATCAGAGGGGGCGGGACCCAGTACTTC.

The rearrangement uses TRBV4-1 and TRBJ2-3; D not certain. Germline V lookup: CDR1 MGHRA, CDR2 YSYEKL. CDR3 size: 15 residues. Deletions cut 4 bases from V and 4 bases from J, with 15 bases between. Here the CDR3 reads CASSLTRTSADTQYF. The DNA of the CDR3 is TGCGCCAGCAGCCTTACTCGAACGAGCGCAGATACGCAGTATTTT.

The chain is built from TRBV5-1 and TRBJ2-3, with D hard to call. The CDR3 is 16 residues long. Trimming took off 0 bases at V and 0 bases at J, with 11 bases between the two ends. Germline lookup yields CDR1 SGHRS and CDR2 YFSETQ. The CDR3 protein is CASSLGSLTSTDTQYF. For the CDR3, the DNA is TGCGCCAGCAGCTTGGGGTCGTTGACTAGCACAGATACGCAGTATTTT.

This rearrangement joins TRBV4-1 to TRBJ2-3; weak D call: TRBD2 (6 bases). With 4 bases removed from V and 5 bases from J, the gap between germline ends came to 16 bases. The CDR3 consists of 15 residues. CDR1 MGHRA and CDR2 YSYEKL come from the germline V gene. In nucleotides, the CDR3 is TGCGCCAGCAGCCGGCAGGGACTGGGCGGAGATACGCAGTATTTT. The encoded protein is CASSRQGLGGDTQYF.

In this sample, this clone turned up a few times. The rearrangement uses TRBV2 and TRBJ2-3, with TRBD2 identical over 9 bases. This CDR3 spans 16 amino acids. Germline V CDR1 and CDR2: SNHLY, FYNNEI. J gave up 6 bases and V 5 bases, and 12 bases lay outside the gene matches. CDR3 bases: TGTGCCAGCAGTAGGGGGACTAGCAGAAGTTTGGATACGCAGTATTTT. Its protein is CASSRGTSRSLDTQYF.

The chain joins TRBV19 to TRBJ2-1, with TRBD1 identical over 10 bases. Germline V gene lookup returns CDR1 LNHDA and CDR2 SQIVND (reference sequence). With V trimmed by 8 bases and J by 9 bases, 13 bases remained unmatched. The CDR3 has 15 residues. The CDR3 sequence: CASRRQGAFGGEQFF. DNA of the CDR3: TGTGCCAGTCGGAGACAGGGGGCGTTCGGCGGTGAGCAGTTCTTC.

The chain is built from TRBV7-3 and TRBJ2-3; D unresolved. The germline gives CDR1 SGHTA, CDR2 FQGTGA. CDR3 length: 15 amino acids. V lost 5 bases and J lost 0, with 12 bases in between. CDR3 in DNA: TGTGCCAGCAGCCCCCTTGGCCAGAGCACAGATACGCAGTATTTT. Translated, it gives CASSPLGQSTDTQYF.

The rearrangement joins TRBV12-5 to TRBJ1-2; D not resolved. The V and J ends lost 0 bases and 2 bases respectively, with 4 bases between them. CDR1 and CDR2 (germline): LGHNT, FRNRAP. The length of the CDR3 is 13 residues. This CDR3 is CASGLVLNYGYTF. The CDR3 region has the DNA TGTGCTAGTGGTTTGGTACTGAACTATGGCTACACCTTC.

CDR3 protein: CASSVDGQGNSPLHF. The CDR3 nucleotides are TGTGCCAGCAGCGTAGACGGACAGGGTAATTCACCCCTCCACTTT. This chain links TRBV9 with TRBJ1-6; 8 bases are a match to TRBD1. The CDR3 loop spans 15 amino acids. Germline V gene data show CDR1 as SGDLS and CDR2 as YYNGEE. The junction had 2 bases not matched to a gene; V was cut back by 0 bases and J by 6 bases.

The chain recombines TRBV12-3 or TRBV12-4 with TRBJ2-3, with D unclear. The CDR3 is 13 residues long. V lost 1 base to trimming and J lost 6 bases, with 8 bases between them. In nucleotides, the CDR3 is TGTGCCAGCAGTTTAGGAGCGACGGATACGCAGTATTTT. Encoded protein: CASSLGATDTQYF.

The DNA of the CDR3 is TGTGCCAGTAGTATCCTTAGCGCTAAGGGCTACACCTTC. As protein: CASSILSAKGYTF. The chain joins TRBV19 to TRBJ1-2; D is undetermined. Germline CDR1 and CDR2: LNHDA and SQIVND (reference sequence). V lost 3 bases, J lost 8 bases, and 13 bases lay in between. This CDR3 is 13 amino acids long.